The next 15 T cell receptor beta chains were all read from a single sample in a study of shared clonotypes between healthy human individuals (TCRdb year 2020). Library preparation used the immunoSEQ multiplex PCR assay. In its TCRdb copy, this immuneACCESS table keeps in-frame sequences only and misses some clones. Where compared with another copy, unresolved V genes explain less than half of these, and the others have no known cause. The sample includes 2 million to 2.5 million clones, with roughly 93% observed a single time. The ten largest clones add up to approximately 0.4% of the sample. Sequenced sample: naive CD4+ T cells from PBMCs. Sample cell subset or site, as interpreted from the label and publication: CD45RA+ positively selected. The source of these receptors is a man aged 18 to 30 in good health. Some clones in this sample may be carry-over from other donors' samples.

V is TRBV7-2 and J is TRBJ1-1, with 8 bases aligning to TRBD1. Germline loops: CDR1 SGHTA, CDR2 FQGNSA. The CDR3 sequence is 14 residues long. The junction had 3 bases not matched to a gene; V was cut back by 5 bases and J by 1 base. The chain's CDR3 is CASSPDRENTEAFF. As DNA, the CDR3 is TGTGCCAGCAGCCCGGACAGGGAGAACACTGAAGCTTTCTTT.

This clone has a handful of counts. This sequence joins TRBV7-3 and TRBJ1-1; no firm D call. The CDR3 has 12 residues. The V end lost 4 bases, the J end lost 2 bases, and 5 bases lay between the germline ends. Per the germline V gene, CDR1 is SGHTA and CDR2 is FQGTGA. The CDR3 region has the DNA TGTGCCAGCAGCTCTGAAAACACTGAAGCTTTCTTT. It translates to CASSSENTEAFF.

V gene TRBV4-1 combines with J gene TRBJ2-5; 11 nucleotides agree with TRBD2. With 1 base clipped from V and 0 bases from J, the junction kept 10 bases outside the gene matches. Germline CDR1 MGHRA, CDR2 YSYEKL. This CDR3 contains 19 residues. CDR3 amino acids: CASSQAGRGLAEYQETQYF. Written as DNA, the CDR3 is TGCGCCAGCAGCCAAGCCGGGAGGGGACTAGCGGAGTACCAAGAGACCCAGTACTTC.

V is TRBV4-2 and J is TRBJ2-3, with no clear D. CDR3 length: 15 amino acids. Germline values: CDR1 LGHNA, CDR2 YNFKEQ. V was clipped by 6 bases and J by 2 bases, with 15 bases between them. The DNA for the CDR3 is TGTGCCAGCAGTCCAACGGGTTTCAACACAGATACGCAGTATTTT. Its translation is CASSPTGFNTDTQYF.

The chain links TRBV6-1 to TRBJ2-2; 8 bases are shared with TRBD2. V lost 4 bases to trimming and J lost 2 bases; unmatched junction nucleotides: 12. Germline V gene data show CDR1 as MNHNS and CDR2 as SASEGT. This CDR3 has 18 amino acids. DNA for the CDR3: TGTGCCAGCAGTGTCATCCTAGCGGGCTCCTATAACACCGGGGAGCTGTTTTTT. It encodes CASSVILAGSYNTGELFF.

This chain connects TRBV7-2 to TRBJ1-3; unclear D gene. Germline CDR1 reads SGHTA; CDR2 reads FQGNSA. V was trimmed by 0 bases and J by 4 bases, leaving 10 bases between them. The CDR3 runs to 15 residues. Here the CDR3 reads CASSLALFWGNTIYF. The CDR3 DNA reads TGTGCCAGCAGCTTAGCGCTGTTCTGGGGAAACACCATATATTTT.

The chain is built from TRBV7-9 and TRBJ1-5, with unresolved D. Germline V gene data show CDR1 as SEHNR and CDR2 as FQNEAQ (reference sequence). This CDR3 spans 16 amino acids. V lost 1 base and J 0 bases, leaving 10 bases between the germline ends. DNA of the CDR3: TGTGCCAGCAGCTTAGTGGGTTGGGGTAGCAATCAGCCCCAGCATTTT. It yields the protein CASSLVGWGSNQPQHF.

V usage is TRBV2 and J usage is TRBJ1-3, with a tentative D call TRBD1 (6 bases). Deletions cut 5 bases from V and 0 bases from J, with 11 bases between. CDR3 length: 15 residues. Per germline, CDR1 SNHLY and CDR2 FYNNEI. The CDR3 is CASSPDRYSGNTIYF. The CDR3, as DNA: TGTGCCAGCAGTCCTGACAGGTACTCTGGAAACACCATATATTTT.

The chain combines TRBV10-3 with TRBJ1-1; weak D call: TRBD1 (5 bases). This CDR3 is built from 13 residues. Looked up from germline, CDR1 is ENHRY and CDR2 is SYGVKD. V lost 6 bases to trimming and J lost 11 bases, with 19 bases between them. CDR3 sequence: CAIRGGGSERAFF. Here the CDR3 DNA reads TGTGCCATCAGGGGTGGGGGGTCCGAACGGGCTTTCTTT.

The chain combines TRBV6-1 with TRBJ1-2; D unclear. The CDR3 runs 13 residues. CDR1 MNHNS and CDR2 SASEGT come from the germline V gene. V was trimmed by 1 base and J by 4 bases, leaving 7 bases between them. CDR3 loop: CASSEDGLYGYTF. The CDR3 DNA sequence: TGTGCCAGCAGTGAAGATGGACTCTATGGCTACACCTTC.

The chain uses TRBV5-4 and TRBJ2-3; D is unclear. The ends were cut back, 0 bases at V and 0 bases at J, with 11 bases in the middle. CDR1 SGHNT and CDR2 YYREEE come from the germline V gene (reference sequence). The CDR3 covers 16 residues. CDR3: CASSLASQRSTDTQYF. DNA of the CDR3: TGTGCCAGCAGCTTGGCTTCACAGCGAAGCACAGATACGCAGTATTTT.

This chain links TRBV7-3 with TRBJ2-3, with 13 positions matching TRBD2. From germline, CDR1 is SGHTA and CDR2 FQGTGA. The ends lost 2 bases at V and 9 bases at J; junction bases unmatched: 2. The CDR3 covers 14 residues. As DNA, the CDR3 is TGTGCCAGCAGCTTAGGGACTAGCGGGGCGACGCAGTATTTT. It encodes CASSLGTSGATQYF.

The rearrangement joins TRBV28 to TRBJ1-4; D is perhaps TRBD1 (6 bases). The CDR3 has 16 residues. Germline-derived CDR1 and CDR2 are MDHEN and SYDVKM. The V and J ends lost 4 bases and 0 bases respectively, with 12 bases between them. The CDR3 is CASSSAGHATNEKLFF. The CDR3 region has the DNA TGTGCCAGCAGTTCCGCGGGACACGCAACTAATGAAAAACTGTTTTTT.

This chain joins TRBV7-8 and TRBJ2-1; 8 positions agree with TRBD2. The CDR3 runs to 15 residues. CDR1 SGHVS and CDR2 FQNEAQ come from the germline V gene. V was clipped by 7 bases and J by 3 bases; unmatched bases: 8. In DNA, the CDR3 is TGTGCCAGCACCCATCCCGGGACTAGCTACAATGAGCAGTTCTTC. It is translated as CASTHPGTSYNEQFF.

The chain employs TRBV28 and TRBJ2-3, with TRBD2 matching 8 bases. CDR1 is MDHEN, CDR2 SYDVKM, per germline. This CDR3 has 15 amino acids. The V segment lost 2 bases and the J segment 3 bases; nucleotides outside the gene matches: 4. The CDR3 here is CASSLREGSTDTQYF. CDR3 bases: TGTGCCAGCAGTTTACGGGAGGGTTCAACAGATACGCAGTATTTT.